Listed below are T cell receptor beta chains from one sample, sequenced in a study of cytotoxic CD8 clonotypes in ibrutinib-treated CLL. Profiling relied on immunoSEQ multiplex PCR, and the TCRdb table lists in-frame clones only, not all of them. Seen here are around 300,000 clones, almost 80% observed once, and the top ten hold over 6.5%. The sample consisted of PBMCs, taken before ibrutinib treatment. These receptors were obtained from a human donor with chronic lymphocytic leukemia. The CDR3 runs from the conserved cysteine through the conserved F or W. D genes are given only for firm matches. Clone sizes are given selectively: once, few, many, or a class where the clone is expanded.

d_gene	abundance	v_gene	j_gene	CDR3nt	CDR3aa
TRBD1	NA	TRBV10-3	TRBJ2-7	TGTGCCATCAGGGGCCGGATTGACAGGGAACCCTACGAGCAGTACTTC	CAIRGRIDREPYEQYF
TRBD1	NA	TRBV28	TRBJ2-2	TGTGCCAGCGGGGGACAGCGTACCGGGGAGCTGTTTTTT	CASGGQRTGELFF
TRBD2	NA	TRBV5-4	TRBJ2-5	TGTGCCAGCAGCGGTCCGGGACTAGCGGGAGGGCCCCAAGAGACCCAGTACTTC	CASSGPGLAGGPQETQYF
NA	NA	TRBV5-6	TRBJ2-7	TGTGCCAGCAGCAATATCGGCGGGGCTCACGAGCAGTACTTC	CASSNIGGAHEQYF
NA	NA	TRBV9	TRBJ2-1	TGTGCCAGCAGCGTATTACCTGTCGATGAGCAGTTCTTC	CASSVLPVDEQFF
NA	NA	TRBV5-1	TRBJ2-5	TGCGCCAGCAGCGCCGGAGCGACCCAAGAGACCCAGTACTTC	CASSAGATQETQYF
NA	once	TRBV11-2	TRBJ1-1	TGTGCCAGCAGCTTAGGGAGGTACACTGAAGCTTTCTTT	CASSLGRYTEAFF
NA	NA	TRBV29-1	TRBJ2-5	TGCAGCGGATACAGGTCCGGGGAGACCCAGTACTTC	CSGYRSGETQYF
NA	NA	TRBV28	TRBJ2-7	TGTGCCAGCAGTGTGGTACCCTACGAGCAGTACTTC	CASSVVPYEQYF
NA	NA	TRBV29-1	TRBJ1-4	TGCAGCGTCGCTGAGGGTGGAACTAATGAAAAACTGTTTTTT	CSVAEGGTNEKLFF
NA	NA	TRBV4-1	TRBJ2-7	TGCGCCAGCAGCCAAACCCCTAGTAAGCAGCAGTACTTC	CASSQTPSKQQYF
NA	NA	TRBV21-1	TRBJ2-1	TGTGCCAGCCCCCCGGGAGGGGACAGGGCTTACAATGAGCAGTTCTTC	CASPPGGDRAYNEQFF
NA	few	TRBV20-1	TRBJ1-1	TGCAGTGCTCGGTGGGGCACTGAAGCTTTCTTT	CSARWGTEAFF
NA	NA	TRBV28	TRBJ2-1	TGTGCCAGCAGTTTACGGGGCCCGATCTACAATGAGCAGTTCTTC	CASSLRGPIYNEQFF
TRBD1	few	TRBV10-1	TRBJ2-5	TGCGCCAGCAGGCGGGACAGGGGAGGGACCCAGTACTTC	CASRRDRGGTQYF